Following are 26 T cell receptor beta chains from one sample sequenced in a study of cytomegalovirus exposure and HLA in healthy donors. Primers included in the PCR were 60 Vbeta and 13 Jbeta primers. TCRdb's table, derived via immunoSEQ multiplex PCR, lists solely in-frame clones and lacks some. The top ten hold around 4.3% of the sample, which has 150,000 to 200,000 clones, roughly four fifths seen once. The sample comprised PBMCs. The receptors come from a man between 50 and 59 years old in good health and CMV-seropositive.

This chain links TRBV6-1 with TRBJ1-3; D gene unclear. This CDR3 is built from 16 residues. Germline values: CDR1 MNHNS, CDR2 SASEGT. V lost 0 bases to trimming and J lost 2 bases, with 11 bases between them. The CDR3 nucleotides are TGTGCCAGCAGTGAAGCCGGAGGCCAGGCTGGAAACACCATATATTTT. Amino acid sequence: CASSEAGGQAGNTIYF.

This clone was counted once. The chain is built from TRBV7-2 and TRBJ2-7; tentative D call: TRBD2 (5 bases). The V and J ends lost 1 base and 3 bases respectively, with 10 bases between them. This CDR3 region has 14 residues. Germline lookup yields CDR1 SGHTA and CDR2 FQGNSA. CDR3 region: CASSLELVIYEQYF. In DNA form, the CDR3 reads TGTGCCAGCAGCTTAGAACTAGTGATCTACGAGCAGTACTTC. Full variable domain (remainder filled in from reference TRBV7-2 and TRBJ2-7): GAGVSQSPSNKVTEKGKDVELRCDPISGHTALYWYRQSLGQGLEFLIYFQGNSAPDKSGLPSDRFSAERTGGSVSTLTIQRTQQEDSAVYLCASSLELVIYEQYFGPGTRLTVT.

V is TRBV18 and J is TRBJ1-4; D not resolved. Trimming stripped 5 bases from V and 5 bases from J, with 3 bases between. Germline CDR1 reads KGHSH; CDR2 reads LQKENI. The CDR3 extends over 11 amino acids. The chain's CDR3 is CASSINEKLFF. CDR3 in DNA: TGTGCCAGCTCAATAAATGAAAAACTGTTTTTT.

This chain uses TRBV5-1 with TRBJ2-3; the match to TRBD2 covers 12 bases. Per germline, CDR1 SGHRS and CDR2 YFSETQ. V gave up 0 bases and J gave up 9 bases; unmatched junction bases: 5. The CDR3 totals 15 residues. CDR3 sequence: CASSLASGGAGTQYF. The CDR3, as DNA: TGCGCCAGCAGCTTGGCTAGCGGGGGGGCCGGCACGCAGTATTTT.

A single count supports this clone. The V call is TRBV27, the J call TRBJ2-5; a possible D gene is TRBD2 (7 bases). Deletions cut 5 bases from V and 5 bases from J, with 18 bases between. CDR1 and CDR2 (germline): MNHEY, SMNVEV (reference sequence). This CDR3 has 15 residues. CDR3 sequence reads: CASSQGGLAVETQYF. The CDR3 DNA reads as TGTGCCAGCAGTCAAGGGGGGCTAGCGGTCGAGACCCAGTACTTC.

This clone was seen only once. The chain employs TRBV5-1 and TRBJ2-7; possible D gene TRBD2, 6 bases. Germline loops: CDR1 SGHRS, CDR2 YFSETQ. Deletions cut 0 bases from V and 2 bases from J, with 9 bases between. The CDR3 runs 14 residues. For the CDR3, the DNA is TGCGCCAGCAGCTTGGGGGCGGGGACCTACGAGCAGTACTTC. It codes for CASSLGAGTYEQYF.

The chain couples TRBV30 to TRBJ2-3; 8 bases fit TRBD2. V lost 0 bases to trimming and J lost 4 bases; unmatched junction nucleotides: 12. The CDR3 extends over 17 amino acids. Germline V lookup: CDR1 GTSNPN, CDR2 SVGIG (reference sequence). CDR3 DNA: TGTGCCTGGAGTGTAGGGGGACTAGTGTATATCGCAGATACGCAGTATTTT. This translates into CAWSVGGLVYIADTQYF.

The rearrangement joins TRBV28 to TRBJ1-5, with D unresolved. The CDR3 loop spans 15 amino acids. In germline, CDR1 is MDHEN, CDR2 SYDVKM. With 7 bases removed from V and 3 bases from J, the gap between germline ends came to 16 bases. The chain's CDR3 is CASTVDTRLNQPQHF. The DNA for the CDR3 is TGTGCCAGCACCGTCGACACTAGGCTCAATCAGCCCCAGCATTTT.

The chain couples TRBV10-3 to TRBJ2-1, with 11 nucleotides matching TRBD2. This CDR3 comprises 14 residues. In germline, CDR1 is ENHRY, CDR2 SYGVKD. V was clipped by 5 bases and J by 6 bases; unmatched bases: 3. The CDR3 is CAISLGTSGNEQFF. CDR3 bases: TGTGCCATCAGTTTGGGGACTAGCGGCAATGAGCAGTTCTTC.

The genes are TRBV30 and TRBJ2-7; 7 positions match TRBD2. The ends lost 1 base at V and 2 bases at J; junction bases unmatched: 8. From germline, CDR1 is GTSNPN and CDR2 SVGIG (reference sequence). This CDR3 region has 15 residues. CDR3: CAWSGEGRGTYEQYF. CDR3 coding DNA: TGTGCCTGGAGTGGAGAGGGGCGGGGGACCTACGAGCAGTACTTC.

This sequence joins TRBV15 and TRBJ2-2, with D unclear. The CDR3 consists of 14 residues. Germline CDR1 and CDR2: LNHNV and YYDKDF (reference sequence). V dropped 5 bases and J dropped 5 bases, with 12 bases sitting between them. The CDR3 sequence: CATSGHRITGELFF. CDR3 DNA: TGTGCCACCAGCGGGCACCGTATAACCGGGGAGCTGTTTTTT. The full variable domain, rest sourced from reference TRBV15 and TRBJ2-2, is DAMVIQNPRYQVTQFGKPVTLSCSQTLNHNVMYWYQQKSSQAPKLLFHYYDKDFNNEADTPDNFQSRRPNTSFCFLDIRSPGLGDTAMYLCATSGHRITGELFFGEGSRLTVL.

This rearrangement joins TRBV5-4 to TRBJ2-5, with 9 bases fitting TRBD2. V gave up 4 bases and J gave up 2 bases; unmatched junction bases: 9. Looked up from germline, CDR1 is SGHNT and CDR2 is YYREEE (reference sequence). The CDR3 runs 16 residues. CDR3 loop: CASSPGGLAGQETQYF. In DNA, the CDR3 is TGTGCCAGCAGCCCGGGGGGCCTAGCGGGGCAAGAGACCCAGTACTTC. Filled out from reference TRBV5-4 and TRBJ2-5, the complete variable domain reads ETGVTQSPTHLIKTRGQQVTLRCSSQSGHNTVSWYQQALGQGPQFIFQYYREEENGRGNFPPRFSGLQFPNYSSELNVNALELDDSALYLCASSPGGLAGQETQYFGPGTRLLVL.

The chain carries TRBV5-1 and TRBJ2-3; 10 bases align to TRBD2. Per the germline V gene, CDR1 is SGHRS and CDR2 is YFSETQ. This CDR3 has 16 residues. The trim removed 4 bases at V and 0 bases at J, leaving 5 bases unmatched. Written as DNA, the CDR3 is TGCGCCAGCAGCCGAGTTAGCGGGGGGAGCACAGATACGCAGTATTTT. It yields the protein CASSRVSGGSTDTQYF.

The chain employs TRBV27 and TRBJ1-5, with 9 bases matching TRBD1. In germline, CDR1 is MNHEY, CDR2 SMNVEV (reference sequence). This CDR3 comprises 13 residues. The CDR3 reads CPRRDRVWQPQHF. CDR3 coding DNA: TGTCCTCGCCGGGACAGGGTTTGGCAGCCCCAGCATTTT.

Comments on this clone: Germline and junction disagree at one end, which may indicate a read error. J is TRBJ2-2 and V is TRBV5-4; D is perhaps TRBD2 (5 bases). CDR3 size: 15 residues. Germline V CDR1 and CDR2: SGHNT, YYREEE (reference sequence). The CDR3 spells CASGLAMRETGELFF. The CDR3 nucleotides are TGTGCCAGCGGCTTGGCCATGAGGGAAACCGGGGAGCTGTTTTTT.

The gene calls are TRBV7-3 and TRBJ2-3, with 9 bases aligning to TRBD1. In germline, CDR1 is SGHTA, CDR2 FQGTGA. The CDR3 has 17 amino acids. V was clipped by 5 bases and J by 3 bases; unmatched bases: 12. The CDR3 DNA sequence: TGTGCCAGCAGCAAGGGATACACGACAGGGGGAACAGATACGCAGTATTTT. Encoded protein: CASSKGYTTGGTDTQYF.

This clone was recorded a few times. V gene TRBV28 combines with J gene TRBJ2-5; unclear D gene. V was shortened by 9 bases and J by 3 bases, with 8 bases between the two germline ends. The CDR3 runs 11 residues. Germline CDR1 reads MDHEN; CDR2 reads SYDVKM. This CDR3 reads CASGPEETQYF. The CDR3 bases are TGTGCCAGTGGCCCCGAAGAGACCCAGTACTTC.

V and J are TRBV13 and TRBJ2-4, with unresolved D. In germline, CDR1 is PRHDT, CDR2 FYEKMQ (reference sequence). This CDR3 has 15 residues. Trimming stripped 4 bases from V and 0 bases from J, with 10 bases between. The CDR3 region is CASSSRWLAKNIQYF. In DNA form, the CDR3 reads TGTGCCAGCAGCTCCCGTTGGCTAGCCAAAAACATTCAGTACTTC. Complete variable domain (other parts from reference TRBV13 and TRBJ2-4): AAGVIQSPRHLIKEKRETATLKCYPIPRHDTVYWYQQGPGQDPQFLISFYEKMQSDKGSIPDRFSAQQFSDYHSELNMSSLELGDSALYFCASSSRWLAKNIQYFGAGTRLSVL.

V gene TRBV21-1 combines with J gene TRBJ2-5; the table's D call, TRBD2, has no DNA check behind it. The J call could be wrong; TRBJ2-7 is a better fit for the DNA end. TRBV21-1 is termed a pseudogene. The CDR3 covers 20 residues. The CDR3 spells CASSNKGWASGGTNSYEQYF. For the CDR3, the DNA is TGTGCCAGCAGCAATAAGGGTTGGGCTAGCGGGGGGACTAACTCCTACGAGCAGTACTTC.

The V and J genes are TRBV5-5 and TRBJ1-2; 7 positions agree with TRBD1. CDR1 is SGHKS, CDR2 YYEKEE, per germline (reference sequence). Trimming at V came to 4 bases and at J to 5 bases, leaving 11 bases not matched to a gene. The CDR3 covers 15 residues. CDR3: CASSPQETGLYGYTF. CDR3 sequence (DNA): TGTGCCAGCAGCCCCCAAGAGACAGGGTTATATGGCTACACCTTC.

The chain carries TRBV25-1 and TRBJ2-7, with 8 nucleotides matching TRBD1. Per the germline V gene, CDR1 is MGHDK and CDR2 is SYGVNS. The CDR3 is 15 amino acids. J was trimmed by 3 bases and V by 8 bases; bases with no gene match: 12. CDR3 nucleotide sequence: TGTGCCAGCTCCGCCACCGACAGGGGCGTCTACGAGCAGTACTTC. Residues: CASSATDRGVYEQYF.

The V call is TRBV5-1, the J call TRBJ2-7; D is perhaps TRBD1 (6 bases). The CDR3 is 16 amino acids. V was clipped by 4 bases and J by 3 bases, with 20 bases between them. Germline CDR1 SGHRS, CDR2 YFSETQ. CDR3 loop: CASSPLNPDSNYEQYF. In DNA, the CDR3 is TGCGCCAGCAGCCCACTTAACCCGGACAGCAACTACGAGCAGTACTTC.

This sequence joins TRBV4-3 and TRBJ2-5; D is perhaps TRBD1 (6 bases). Matching the DNA end better, TRBJ2-7 makes the J call doubtful. Germline CDR1 is LGHNA and CDR2 is YSLEER. The CDR3 has 13 residues. The CDR3 coding sequence is TGCGCCAGCAGCCAGGACAGAACCTACGAGCAGTACTTC. This encodes CASSQDRTYEQYF.

The table lists this clone with a few counts. The chain recombines TRBV28 with TRBJ2-3; tentatively, D is TRBD2 (6 bases). V gave up 6 bases and J gave up 5 bases, with 18 bases separating them. The CDR3 loop spans 15 amino acids. CDR1 and CDR2 from the germline V gene are MDHEN and SYDVKM. CDR3 DNA sequence: TGTGCCAGCAGGGCTAGCGACAAGAGGCGAGATACGCAGTATTTT. Translation gives CASRASDKRRDTQYF.

V and J are TRBV5-1 and TRBJ2-2; D remains ambiguous. V was shortened by 0 bases and J by 8 bases, with 5 bases between the two germline ends. Germline V gene data show CDR1 as SGHRS and CDR2 as YFSETQ. This CDR3 has 12 residues. The CDR3 DNA reads TGCGCCAGCAGCTTGGTCCTTGGGGAGCTGTTTTTT. It specifies CASSLVLGELFF.

This chain connects TRBV6-5 to TRBJ1-2, with TRBD1 as a possible D gene (6 bases). The germline V and J ends were trimmed by 3 bases and 0 bases, with 8 bases remaining between them. This CDR3 contains 14 residues. CDR1 is MNHEY, CDR2 SVGAGI, per germline. This CDR3 reads CASSYRQANYGYTF. DNA for the CDR3: TGTGCCAGCAGTTATCGACAGGCTAACTATGGCTACACCTTC.